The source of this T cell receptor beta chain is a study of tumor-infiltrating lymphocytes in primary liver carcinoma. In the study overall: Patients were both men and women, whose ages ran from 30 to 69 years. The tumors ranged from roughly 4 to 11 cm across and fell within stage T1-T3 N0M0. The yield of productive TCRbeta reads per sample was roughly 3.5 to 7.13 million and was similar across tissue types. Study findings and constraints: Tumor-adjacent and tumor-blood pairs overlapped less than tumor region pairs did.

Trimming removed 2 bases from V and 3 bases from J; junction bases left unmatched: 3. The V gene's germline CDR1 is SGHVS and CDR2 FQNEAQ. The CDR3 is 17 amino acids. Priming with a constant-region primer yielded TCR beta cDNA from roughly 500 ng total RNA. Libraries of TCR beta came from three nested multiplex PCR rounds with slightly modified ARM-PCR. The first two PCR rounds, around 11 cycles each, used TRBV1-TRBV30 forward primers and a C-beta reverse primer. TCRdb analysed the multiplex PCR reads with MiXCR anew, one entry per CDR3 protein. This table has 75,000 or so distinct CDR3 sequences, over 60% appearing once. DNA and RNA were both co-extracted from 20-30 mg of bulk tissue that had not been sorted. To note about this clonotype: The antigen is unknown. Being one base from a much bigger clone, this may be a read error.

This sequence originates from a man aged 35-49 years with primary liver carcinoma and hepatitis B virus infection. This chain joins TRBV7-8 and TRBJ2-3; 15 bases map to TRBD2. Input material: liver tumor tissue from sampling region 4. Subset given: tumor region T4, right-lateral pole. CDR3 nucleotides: TGTGCCAGCAGCTTACGGACTAGCGGGAGGGGAACAGATACGCAGTATTTT. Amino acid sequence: CASSLRTSGRGTDTQYF.